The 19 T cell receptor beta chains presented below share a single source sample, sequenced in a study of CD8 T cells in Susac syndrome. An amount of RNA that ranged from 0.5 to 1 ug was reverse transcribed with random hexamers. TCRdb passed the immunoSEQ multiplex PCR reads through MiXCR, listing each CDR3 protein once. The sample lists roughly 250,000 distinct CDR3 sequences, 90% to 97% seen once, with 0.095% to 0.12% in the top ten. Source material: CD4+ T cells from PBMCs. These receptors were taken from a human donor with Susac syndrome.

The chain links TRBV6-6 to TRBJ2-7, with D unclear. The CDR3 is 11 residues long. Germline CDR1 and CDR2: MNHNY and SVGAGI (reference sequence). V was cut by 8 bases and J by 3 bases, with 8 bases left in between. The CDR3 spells CASAALYEQYF. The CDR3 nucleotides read TGTGCCAGCGCCGCCCTCTACGAGCAGTACTTC.

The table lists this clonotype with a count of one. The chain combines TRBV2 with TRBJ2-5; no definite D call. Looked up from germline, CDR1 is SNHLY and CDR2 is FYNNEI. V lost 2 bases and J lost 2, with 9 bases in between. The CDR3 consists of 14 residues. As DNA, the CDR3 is TGTGCCAGCAGTGAACTTACTATTCAAGAGACCCAGTACTTC. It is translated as CASSELTIQETQYF.

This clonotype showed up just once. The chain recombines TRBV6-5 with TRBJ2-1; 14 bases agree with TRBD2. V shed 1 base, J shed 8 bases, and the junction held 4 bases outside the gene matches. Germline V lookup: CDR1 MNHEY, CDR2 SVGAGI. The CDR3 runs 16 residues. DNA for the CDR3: TGTGCCAGCAGTTACTTTCCGGGACTAGCGGGAGATGAGCAGTTCTTC. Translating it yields CASSYFPGLAGDEQFF.

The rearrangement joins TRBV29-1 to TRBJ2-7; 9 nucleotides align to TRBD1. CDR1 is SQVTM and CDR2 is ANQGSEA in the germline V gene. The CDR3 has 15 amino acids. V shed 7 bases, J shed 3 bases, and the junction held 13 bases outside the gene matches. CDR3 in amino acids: CSGPEDRGIFYEQYF. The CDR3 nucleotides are TGCAGCGGGCCGGAGGACAGGGGAATTTTCTACGAGCAGTACTTC.

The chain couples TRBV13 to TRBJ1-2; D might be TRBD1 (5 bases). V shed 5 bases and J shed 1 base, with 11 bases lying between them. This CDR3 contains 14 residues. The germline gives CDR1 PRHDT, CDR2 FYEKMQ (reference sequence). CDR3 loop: CASSPGPVNYGYTF. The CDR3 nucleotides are TGTGCCAGCAGCCCGGGACCGGTTAACTATGGCTACACCTTC.

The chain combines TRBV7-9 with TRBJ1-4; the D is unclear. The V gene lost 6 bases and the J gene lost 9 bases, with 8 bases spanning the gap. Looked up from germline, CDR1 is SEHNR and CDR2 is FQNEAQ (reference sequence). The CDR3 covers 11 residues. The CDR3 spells CASSNSQKLFF. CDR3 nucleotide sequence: TGTGCCAGCAGTAACAGCCAAAAACTGTTTTTT. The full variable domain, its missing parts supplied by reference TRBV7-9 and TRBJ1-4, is DTGVSQNPRHKITKRGQNVTFRCDPISEHNRLYWYRQTLGQGPEFLTYFQNEAQLEKSRLLSDRFSAERPKGSFSTLEIQRTEQGDSAMYLCASSNSQKLFFGSGTQLSVL.

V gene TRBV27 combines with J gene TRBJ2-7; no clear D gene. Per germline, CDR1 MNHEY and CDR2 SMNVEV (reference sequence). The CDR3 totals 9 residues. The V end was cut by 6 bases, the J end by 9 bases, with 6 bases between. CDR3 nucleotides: TGTGCCAGCAGGAAGGGGCAGTACTTC. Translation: CASRKGQYF.

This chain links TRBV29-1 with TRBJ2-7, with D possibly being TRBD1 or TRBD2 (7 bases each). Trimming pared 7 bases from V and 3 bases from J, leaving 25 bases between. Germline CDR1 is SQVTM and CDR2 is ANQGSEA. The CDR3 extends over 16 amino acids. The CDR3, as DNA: TGCAGCGCCAGACAGGGTGGTTGGGAGCGGGACTACGAGCAGTACTTC. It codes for CSARQGGWERDYEQYF.

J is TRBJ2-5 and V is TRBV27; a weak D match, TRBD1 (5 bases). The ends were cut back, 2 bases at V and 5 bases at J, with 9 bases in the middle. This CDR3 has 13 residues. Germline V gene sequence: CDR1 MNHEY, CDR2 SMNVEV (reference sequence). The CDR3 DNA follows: TGTGCCAGCAGTTTAAGGGGTCGCGAGACCCAGTACTTC. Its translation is CASSLRGRETQYF.

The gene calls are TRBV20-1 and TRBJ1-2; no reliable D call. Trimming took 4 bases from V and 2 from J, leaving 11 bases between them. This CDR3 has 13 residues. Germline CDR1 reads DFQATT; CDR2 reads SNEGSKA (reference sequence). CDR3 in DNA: TGCAGTGCTACGCACTCGGACAACTATGGCTACACCTTC. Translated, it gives CSATHSDNYGYTF.

The CDR3 nucleotides are TGTGCCAGCAGCTTCGTGGGGACAAGAGAAGCTTTCTTT. Translation: CASSFVGTREAFF. The chain employs TRBV7-9 and TRBJ1-1; tentative D call: TRBD1 (6 bases). V lost 3 bases and J 8 bases, leaving 13 bases between the germline ends. The CDR3 runs 13 residues. Germline V gene lookup returns CDR1 SEHNR and CDR2 FQNEAQ (reference sequence).

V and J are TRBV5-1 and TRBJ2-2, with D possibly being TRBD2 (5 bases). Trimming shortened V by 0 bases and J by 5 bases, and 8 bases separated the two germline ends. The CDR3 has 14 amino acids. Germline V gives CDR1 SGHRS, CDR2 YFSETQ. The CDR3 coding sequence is TGCGCCAGCAGCTTGGTGGAGCGGACCGGGGAGCTGTTTTTT. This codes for CASSLVERTGELFF.

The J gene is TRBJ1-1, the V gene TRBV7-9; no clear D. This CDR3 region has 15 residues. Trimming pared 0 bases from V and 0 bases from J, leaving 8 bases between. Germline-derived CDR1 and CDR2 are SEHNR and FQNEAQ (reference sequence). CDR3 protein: CASSLAWLMNTEAFF. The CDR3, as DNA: TGTGCCAGCAGCTTAGCGTGGCTCATGAACACTGAAGCTTTCTTT.

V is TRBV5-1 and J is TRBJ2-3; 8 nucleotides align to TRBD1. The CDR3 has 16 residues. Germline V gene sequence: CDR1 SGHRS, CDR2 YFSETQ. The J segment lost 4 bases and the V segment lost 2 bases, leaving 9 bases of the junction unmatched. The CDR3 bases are TGCGCCAGCAGCTTTCAAACAGGGGGAGGCGCAGATACGCAGTATTTT. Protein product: CASSFQTGGGADTQYF.

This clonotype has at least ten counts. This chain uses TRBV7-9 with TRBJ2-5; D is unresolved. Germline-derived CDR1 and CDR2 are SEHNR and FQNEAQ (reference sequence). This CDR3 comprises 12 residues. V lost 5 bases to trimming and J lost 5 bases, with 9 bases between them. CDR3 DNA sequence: TGTGCCAGCAGCCTCGTGGGGGAGACCCAGTACTTC. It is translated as CASSLVGETQYF.

The CDR3 DNA reads as TGTGCCAGCAGTTTTCGGATGGGGGTTAGCAATCAGCCCCAGCATTTT. This sequence encodes CASSFRMGVSNQPQHF. The rearrangement joins TRBV28 to TRBJ1-5; possibly TRBD1 for D (5 bases). CDR3 length: 16 amino acids. Between the trimmed V and J ends, which lost 3 bases and 0 bases, there was a span of 12 bases. Germline CDR1 is MDHEN and CDR2 is SYDVKM.

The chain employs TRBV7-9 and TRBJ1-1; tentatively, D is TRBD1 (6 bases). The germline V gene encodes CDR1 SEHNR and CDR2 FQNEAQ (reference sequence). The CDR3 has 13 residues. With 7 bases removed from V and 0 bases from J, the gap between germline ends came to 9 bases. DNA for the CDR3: TGTGCCAGCACCGGACAGCTGAACACTGAAGCTTTCTTT. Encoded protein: CASTGQLNTEAFF.

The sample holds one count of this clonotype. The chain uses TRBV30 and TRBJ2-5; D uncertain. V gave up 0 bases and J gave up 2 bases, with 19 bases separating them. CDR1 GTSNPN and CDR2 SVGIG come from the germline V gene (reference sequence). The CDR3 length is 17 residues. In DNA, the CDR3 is TGTGCCTGGAGTGTGCTCGGTCTGGAAAGGGCTCAAGAGACCCAGTACTTC. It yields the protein CAWSVLGLERAQETQYF.

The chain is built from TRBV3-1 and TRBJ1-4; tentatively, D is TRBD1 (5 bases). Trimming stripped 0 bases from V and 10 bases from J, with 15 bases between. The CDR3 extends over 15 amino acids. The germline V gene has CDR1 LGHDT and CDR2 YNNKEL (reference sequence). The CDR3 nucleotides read TGTGCCAGCAGCCAAGATCGGAGCAGGGTCGGAAAACTGTTTTTT. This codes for CASSQDRSRVGKLFF.